These 11 T cell receptor beta chains came from one sample sequenced in a study of cytomegalovirus exposure and HLA in healthy donors. The primer mix had 60 Vbeta and 13 Jbeta primers. Only in-frame clones appear in the TCRdb table, and some are missing; sequencing was by immunoSEQ multiplex PCR. The data hold about 230,000 clones, with under 90% observed a single time. Sequencing used PBMCs. Source of these receptors: a human donor in good health.

This clone has only one observation. The chain joins TRBV23-1 to TRBJ1-2; the match to TRBD1 covers 8 bases. TRBV23-1 is classed as an ORF, of uncertain function. The V segment lost 2 bases and the J segment 3 bases; nucleotides outside the gene matches: 29. This CDR3 has 23 amino acids. The CDR3 nucleotides read TGCGCCAGCAGTCAAAAAAATCAATCGACGGGCCCCCCTGGCAGGGGGCGGGACTATGGCTACACCTTC. Amino acids: CASSQKNQSTGPPGRGRDYGYTF.

The chain recombines TRBV5-8 with TRBJ2-1, with 8 bases matching TRBD2. CDR3 length: 13 residues. Germline V gives CDR1 SGHTS, CDR2 YDEGEE. The trim removed 1 base at V and 7 bases at J, leaving 1 base unmatched. The CDR3 is CASSLSSGNEQFF. The CDR3 nucleotides are TGTGCCAGCAGCTTGTCTAGCGGGAATGAGCAGTTCTTC.

This clone appeared a single time. This chain connects TRBV7-2 to TRBJ1-1; TRBD1 aligns across 7 bases. This CDR3 region has 14 residues. Germline V gene lookup returns CDR1 SGHTA and CDR2 FQGNSA. Losses at the gene ends were 5 bases for V and 0 bases for J; bases not matched to a gene: 3. The CDR3 sequence: CASSPQGLNTEAFF. The CDR3 DNA sequence: TGTGCCAGCAGCCCACAGGGGTTGAACACTGAAGCTTTCTTT. Looking up the rest from reference TRBV7-2 and TRBJ1-1 gives the full variable domain: GAGVSQSPSNKVTEKGKDVELRCDPISGHTALYWYRQSLGQGLEFLIYFQGNSAPDKSGLPSDRFSAERTGGSVSTLTIQRTQQEDSAVYLCASSPQGLNTEAFFGQGTRLTVV.

To note about this clone: Distinct nucleotide sequences in the sample also encode this CDR3. The rearrangement joins TRBV29-1 to TRBJ2-7, with 13 positions matching TRBD2. CDR1 is SQVTM, CDR2 ANQGSEA, per germline. This CDR3 is built from 13 residues. The trim removed 6 bases at V and 3 bases at J, leaving 2 bases unmatched. The CDR3 spells CSVGTSGNYEQYF. The CDR3 DNA sequence: TGCAGCGTGGGGACTAGCGGGAACTACGAGCAGTACTTC.

V is TRBV6-4 and J is TRBJ2-3; D may be TRBD2 (5 bases). CDR3 length: 15 amino acids. Trimming took off 2 bases at V and 1 base at J, with 10 bases between the two ends. CDR1 MRHNA and CDR2 SNTAGT come from the germline V gene. The CDR3, as DNA: TGTGCCAGCAGTGACGTGCGGGCCGGCACAGATACGCAGTATTTT. Translating gives CASSDVRAGTDTQYF.

The chain has TRBV2 and TRBJ2-5; 7 nucleotides match TRBD2. CDR1 is SNHLY, CDR2 FYNNEI, per germline. CDR3 length: 14 amino acids. J gave up 4 bases and V 6 bases, and 8 bases lay outside the gene matches. CDR3 sequence (DNA): TGTGCCAGCAGAGCCAGACTAGCTATAGAGACCCAGTACTTC. Its protein product is CASRARLAIETQYF.

The rearrangement uses TRBV7-3 and TRBJ2-1; D gene unclear. Germline assignment: CDR1 SGHTA and CDR2 FQGTGA. The CDR3 sequence is 14 residues long. Trimming removed 5 bases from V and 5 bases from J, with 13 bases in between. CDR3 sequence reads: CASSSLSRNNEQFF. The CDR3 bases are TGTGCCAGCAGCAGCCTTTCGCGGAACAATGAGCAGTTCTTC.

This clone was seen more than once but under ten times. The V call is TRBV6-5, the J call TRBJ2-7, with D possibly matching TRBD2 (6 bases). Per the germline V gene, CDR1 is MNHEY and CDR2 is SVGAGI. V lost 4 bases and J lost 5, with 18 bases in between. This CDR3 is built from 15 residues. Here the CDR3 reads CASSSQAAGSDEQYF. The DNA for the CDR3 is TGTGCCAGCAGTTCTCAGGCGGCGGGATCCGACGAGCAGTACTTC.

The chain is built from TRBV10-3 and TRBJ2-1, with 12 bases aligning to TRBD2. The germline V gene has CDR1 ENHRY and CDR2 SYGVKD. V lost 0 bases to trimming and J lost 8 bases; unmatched junction nucleotides: 8. The CDR3 runs 17 residues. CDR3 loop: CAISESPETSGSYEQFF. The CDR3 DNA reads TGTGCCATCAGTGAGTCTCCTGAGACTAGCGGGAGTTATGAGCAGTTCTTC.

V and J are TRBV19 and TRBJ2-7, with 10 bases that match TRBD2. The CDR3 is 15 residues long. V lost 3 bases and J lost 6; bases outside the gene matches: 8. CDR1 and CDR2 from the germline V gene are LNHDA and SQIVND (reference sequence). The CDR3 loop is CASSILWGLATEQYF. As DNA, the CDR3 is TGTGCCAGTAGTATCTTGTGGGGACTAGCGACCGAGCAGTACTTC. The full variable domain, its missing parts supplied by reference TRBV19 and TRBJ2-7, is DGGITQSPKYLFRKEGQNVTLSCEQNLNHDAMYWYRQDPGQGLRLIYYSQIVNDFQKGDIAEGYSVSREKKESFPLTVTSAQKNPTAFYLCASSILWGLATEQYFGPGTRLTVT.

The gene calls are TRBV7-2 and TRBJ2-2; 9 bases map to TRBD1. The trim removed 6 bases at V and 6 bases at J, leaving 5 bases unmatched. The germline V gene has CDR1 SGHTA and CDR2 FQGNSA. The CDR3 contains 14 residues. The CDR3 DNA sequence: TGTGCCAGCAGGCCGGACAGGGGAGCCGGGGAGCTGTTTTTT. It encodes CASRPDRGAGELFF. The entire variable domain, with the rest obtained from reference TRBV7-2 and TRBJ2-2, is as follows: GAGVSQSPSNKVTEKGKDVELRCDPISGHTALYWYRQSLGQGLEFLIYFQGNSAPDKSGLPSDRFSAERTGGSVSTLTIQRTQQEDSAVYLCASRPDRGAGELFFGEGSRLTVL.